The T cell receptor beta chain under discussion was sequenced for a study of blood T cell repertoires in COVID-19. Method: immunoSEQ multiplex PCR; TCRdb's copy keeps in-frame clones and lacks some. The table has tens of thousands of clones, approximately 80% seen once. This clone has just one count. Per germline, CDR1 SQVTM and CDR2 ANQGSEA. J gave up 0 bases and V 4 bases, and 10 bases lay outside the gene matches. This CDR3 is built from 17 residues. The sequence was collected from a man in his sixties with acute or convalescent COVID-19. Input material: peripheral blood. The V gene is TRBV29-1, the J gene TRBJ2-1; 9 bases agree with TRBD2. The CDR3 DNA reads as TGCAGCGTTGTTCCTAGCGGGGTTTTCAGCTCCTACAATGAGCAGTTCTTC. Amino acids: CSVVPSGVFSSYNEQFF.